This paragraph reports one T cell receptor beta chain. Its specificity is unknown. Data came from immunoSEQ multiplex PCR; TCRdb stores just in-frame clones and leaves some out. The sample gives about 190,000 clones, about nine tenths of which show up once; about 3% is in the top ten. The source of the sample is a study of T cell responses to AZD1222 COVID-19 vaccine. Study results and limitations: Among the donors, most were white British and more were female, and clonal diversity was possibly underestimated.

Looked up from germline, CDR1 is MNHEY and CDR2 is SVGAGI. The V gene end was trimmed by 6 bases and the J gene end by 3 bases; junction bases not matched to a gene: 6. The CDR3 covers 15 residues. This sequence joins TRBV6-5 and TRBJ2-2; 8 positions agree with TRBD2. This clonotype was obtained from an adult in good health. Sequencing was performed on peripheral blood, taken on day 0 of MenACWY control vaccination. CDR3 in amino acids: CASSSSGPYTGELFF. The CDR3, as DNA: TGTGCCAGCAGCTCTAGCGGGCCTTACACCGGGGAGCTGTTTTTT.